This T cell receptor beta chain was documented in a study of Graves' ophthalmopathy and Graves' hyperthyroidism. This clonotype was counted at least ten times. Physicians reached a diagnosis by relying on clinical symptoms, serum thyroxine, TRAb, thyroid ultrasound and orbital computed tomography. Germline V gene sequence: CDR1 WNHNN, CDR2 SYGVQD (reference sequence). The V and J ends lost 6 bases and 6 bases, in that order; junction bases with no gene match: 13. The CDR3 length is 15 residues. Amplified material comprised TCR beta CDR3 regions derived from RNA transcripts. An initial RT-PCR round employing HTBI primers preceded a second-round multiplex PCR. TCRdb passed the multiplex PCR reads through MiXCR, listing each CDR3 protein once. Altogether over a million distinct CDR3 sequences are present, 35% to 40% being singletons, with the ten largest covering around 10%.

The genes are TRBV10-1 and TRBJ2-7; TRBD2 matches 8 bases. Sequencing used peripheral blood or thyroid tissue (not recorded which). The receptor was isolated from an adult man with Graves' hyperthyroidism. The DNA for the CDR3 is TGCGCCAGCAGCGCGGCCGGGGGACTAGTGGGCGAGCAGTACTTC. The encoded protein is CASSAAGGLVGEQYF.